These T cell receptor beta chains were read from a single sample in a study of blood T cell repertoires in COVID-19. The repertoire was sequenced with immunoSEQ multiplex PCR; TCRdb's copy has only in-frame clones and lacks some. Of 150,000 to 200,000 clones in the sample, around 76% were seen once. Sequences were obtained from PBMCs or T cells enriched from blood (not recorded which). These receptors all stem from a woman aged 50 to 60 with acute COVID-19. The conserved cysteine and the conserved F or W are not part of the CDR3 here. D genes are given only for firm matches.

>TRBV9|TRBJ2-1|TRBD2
ASSVASLAGGLGNEQF
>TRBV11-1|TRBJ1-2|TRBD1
AIRLGQGGGYT
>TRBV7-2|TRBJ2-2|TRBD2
ASSGLAGGAGELF
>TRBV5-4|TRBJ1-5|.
ASSLEYNLVGNQPQH
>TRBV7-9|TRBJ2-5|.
ASSLGAQETQY
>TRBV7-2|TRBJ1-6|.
ASRAVGGSNSPLH
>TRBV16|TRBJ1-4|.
ASSQRGGRGEKLF
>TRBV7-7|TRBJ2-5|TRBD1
ASSPSGQGRETQY
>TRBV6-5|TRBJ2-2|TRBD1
ASSLRTGDTGELF
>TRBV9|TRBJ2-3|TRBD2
ASSALVAGSTDTQY
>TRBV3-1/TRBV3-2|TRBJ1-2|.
ASSQAPGVRSYGYT
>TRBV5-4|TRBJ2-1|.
ASSSGTRPDNEQF
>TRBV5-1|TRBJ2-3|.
ASSPWGQKEDTQY
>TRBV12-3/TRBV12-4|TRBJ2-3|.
ASSLEGVDTQY
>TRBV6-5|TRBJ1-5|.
ASSYSSNQPQH
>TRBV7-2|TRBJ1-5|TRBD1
ASSQTGGAGQPQH
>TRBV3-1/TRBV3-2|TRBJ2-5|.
ASSIRSVGETQY
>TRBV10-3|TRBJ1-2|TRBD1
AIKGQGAGYGYT
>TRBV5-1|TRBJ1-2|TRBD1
ASSLAGQGDYGYT
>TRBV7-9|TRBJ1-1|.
ASSSDPGTYTEAF
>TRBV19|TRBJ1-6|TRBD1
ASSPPPTGQRSPLH
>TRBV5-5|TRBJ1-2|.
ASSPGGGGINYGYT
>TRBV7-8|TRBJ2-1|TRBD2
ASSLPGTGTSGTGEQF
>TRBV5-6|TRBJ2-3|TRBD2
ASSLMRGAADTQY
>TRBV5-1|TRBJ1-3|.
ASSLSSHNQGRHSGNTIY
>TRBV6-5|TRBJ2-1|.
ASRAGNNEQF
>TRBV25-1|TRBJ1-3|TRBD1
ASTLSTGAGNTIY
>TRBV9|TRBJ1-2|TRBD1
ASGRGQGDYGYT
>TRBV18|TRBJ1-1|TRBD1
ASSPTRQGVQTTEAF
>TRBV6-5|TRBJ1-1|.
ASSYSGRNTEAF
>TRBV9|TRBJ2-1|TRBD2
ASSSYSGGGYNEQF
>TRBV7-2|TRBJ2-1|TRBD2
ASREIRSGGAYNEQF
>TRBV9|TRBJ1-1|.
ASSFKTGSEAF
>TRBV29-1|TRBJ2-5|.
SVEGEGGSETQY
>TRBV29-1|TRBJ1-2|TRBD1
SVDRGQGEGGYGYT
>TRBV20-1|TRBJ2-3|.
SASASSSTDTQY
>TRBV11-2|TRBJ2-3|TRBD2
ASSRGGRRTDTQY
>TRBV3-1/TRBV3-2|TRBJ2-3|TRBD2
ASSQTSGGSTDTQY
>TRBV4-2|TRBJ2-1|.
ASSLWAHNEQF
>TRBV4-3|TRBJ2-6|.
ASSQDLGLESSGANVLT
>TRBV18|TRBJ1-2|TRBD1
ASSPSGQGASTNYGYT